The present T cell receptor beta chain was sequenced within a study of OX40 agonist ivuxolimab in advanced cancers. Germline values: CDR1 SEHNR, CDR2 FQNEAQ (reference sequence). V trimming: 4 bases; J trimming: 9 bases; junction bases outside the gene matches: 4. The CDR3 is made up of 12 amino acids. Only in-frame clones appear in the TCRdb table, and some are missing; sequencing was by immunoSEQ multiplex PCR. This table has around 66,000 clones, more than 65% appearing once. Study-wide points: Clonal expansion among partial responders at 0.1-3.0 mg/kg ranked near the lowest. On average, CD8+ T cells had more expanded clones than CD4+.

This clone was seen only a few times. The antigen is undetermined. Patients had blood sampled at baseline and again on cycle 4 day 1 and cycle 7 day 1. The receptor was isolated from an adult with an advanced solid tumor such as melanoma, head and neck, liver or kidney cancer. This chain links TRBV7-9 with TRBJ2-3; 7 bases map to TRBD2. The sequencing used CD4+ or CD8+ T cells sorted from blood, collected in a trial of the OX40 agonist ivuxolimab. The CDR3 reads CASSSSGVTQYF. In DNA form, the CDR3 reads TGTGCCAGCAGCTCGAGCGGGGTCACGCAGTATTTT. Combining the CDR3 with reference TRBV7-9 and TRBJ2-3 gives the whole variable domain DTGVSQNPRHKITKRGQNVTFRCDPISEHNRLYWYRQTLGQGPEFLTYFQNEAQLEKSRLLSDRFSAERPKGSFSTLEIQRTEQGDSAMYLCASSSSGVTQYFGPGTRLTVL.